This T cell receptor beta chain emerged from a study of cytomegalovirus exposure and HLA in healthy donors. About the research overall: Among about 200 million T cells, an earlier analysis found roughly 100 million unique TCR beta sequences.

Of note for this clone: Its target is not known.

The study's findings and limits: HLA allele associations emerged for some 16,000 TCR beta sequences in a later analysis, at 0.05 false discovery rate. Rates of TCR association differed by HLA locus in a later analysis, with DRB1 highest and HLA-C lowest.

Trimming removed 2 bases from V and 6 bases from J; junction bases left unmatched: 9. This CDR3 comprises 17 residues. Germline V gives CDR1 MDHEN, CDR2 SYDVKM. In the PCR, 60 Vbeta and 13 Jbeta primers were used. Authors' data handling: Per a later analysis, the number of unique TCR beta chains was approximately 80 million, of which 8.5 million to 11 million were shared. Some clones are missing from TCRdb's copy, which holds only in-frame ones; the method was immunoSEQ multiplex PCR. V and J calls and clone size come straight from that table; D and trimming were deduced from the DNA. This sample yields 100,000 to 150,000 clones, of which 70% to 90% are seen a single time; around 6.4% belongs to the top ten.

The rearrangement uses TRBV28 and TRBJ1-4, with 10 bases matching TRBD1. This TCR came from a woman aged 40-49 years in good health and CMV-seropositive. Sequencing used PBMCs. The DNA of the CDR3 is TGTGCCAGCAGTTTACTCCTCGCCGGGACAGGGGATGAAAAACTGTTTTTT. The encoded protein is CASSLLLAGTGDEKLFF.